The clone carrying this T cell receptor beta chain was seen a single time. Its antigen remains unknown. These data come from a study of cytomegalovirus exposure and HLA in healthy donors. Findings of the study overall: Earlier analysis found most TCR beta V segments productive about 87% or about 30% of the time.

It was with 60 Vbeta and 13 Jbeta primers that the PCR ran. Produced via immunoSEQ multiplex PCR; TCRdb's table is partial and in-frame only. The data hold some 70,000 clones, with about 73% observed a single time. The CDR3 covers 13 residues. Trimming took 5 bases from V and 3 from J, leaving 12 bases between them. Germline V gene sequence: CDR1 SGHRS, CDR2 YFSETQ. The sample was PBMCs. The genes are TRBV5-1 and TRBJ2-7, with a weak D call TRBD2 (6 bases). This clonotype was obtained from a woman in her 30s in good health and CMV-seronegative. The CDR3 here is CASREGPNYEQYF. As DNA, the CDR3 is TGCGCCAGCAGGGAGGGCCCCAACTACGAGCAGTACTTC. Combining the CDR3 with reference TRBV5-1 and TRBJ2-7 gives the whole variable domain KAGVTQTPRYLIKTRGQQVTLSCSPISGHRSVSWYQQTPGQGLQFLFEYFSETQRNKGNFPGRFSGRQFSNSRSEMNVSTLELGDSALYLCASREGPNYEQYFGPGTRLTVT.